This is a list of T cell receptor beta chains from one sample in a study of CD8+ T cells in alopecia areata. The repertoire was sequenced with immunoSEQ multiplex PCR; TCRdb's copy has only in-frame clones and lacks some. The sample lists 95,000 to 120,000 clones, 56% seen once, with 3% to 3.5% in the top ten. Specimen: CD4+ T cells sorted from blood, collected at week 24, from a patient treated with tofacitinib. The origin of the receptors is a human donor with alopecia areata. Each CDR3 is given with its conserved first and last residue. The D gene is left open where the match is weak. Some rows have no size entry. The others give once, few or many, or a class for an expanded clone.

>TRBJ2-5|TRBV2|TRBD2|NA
TGTGCCAGCAGGCGGCGGGGGAACCTCCAAGAGACCCAGTACTTC
CASRRRGNLQETQYF
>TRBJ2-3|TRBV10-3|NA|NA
TGTGCCACCCAAGGCCCTGCAGATACGCAGTATTTT
CATQGPADTQYF
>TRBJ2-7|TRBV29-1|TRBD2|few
TGCAGCGTTTCCGAGCGGGGGAGTACCCCTTCCGAGCAGTACTTC
CSVSERGSTPSEQYF
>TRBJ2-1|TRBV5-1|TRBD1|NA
TGCGCCAGCAGCAACGGACAGGGCAATGAGCAGTTCTTC
CASSNGQGNEQFF
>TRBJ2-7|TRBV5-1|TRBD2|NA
TGCGCCAGCAGCTGGCTCGGGACTAGCTCCTACGAGCAGTACTTC
CASSWLGTSSYEQYF
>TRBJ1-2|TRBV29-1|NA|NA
TGCAGCGTTAAAGTCTGGGCTACCGCAGCCACCCCTGATGGCTACACCTTC
CSVKVWATAATPDGYTF
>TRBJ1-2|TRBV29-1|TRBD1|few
TGCAGCGATACTAAAACAGGGGGGGTCGCCTATGGCTACACCTTC
CSDTKTGGVAYGYTF
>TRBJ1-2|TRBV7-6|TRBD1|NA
TGTGCCAGCAGCTCGGGGACAGGCGTTGATGGCTACACCTTC
CASSSGTGVDGYTF
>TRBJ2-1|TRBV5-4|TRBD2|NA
TGTGCCAGCAGCTTGCACCTTAGCGGGGGGACTAACAATGAGCAGTTCTTC
CASSLHLSGGTNNEQFF
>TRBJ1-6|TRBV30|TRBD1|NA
TGTGCCTGGAGTGTAGGGACAGAACTGAATTCACCCCTCCACTTT
CAWSVGTELNSPLHF
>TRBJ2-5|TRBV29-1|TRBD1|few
TGCAGCGGGCGTGCAGGGGGCCAAGAGACCCAGTACTTC
CSGRAGGQETQYF
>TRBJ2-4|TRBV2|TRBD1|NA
TGTGCCAGCAGACCCGGACAGGGAAGAGCCAAAAACATTCAGTACTTC
CASRPGQGRAKNIQYF
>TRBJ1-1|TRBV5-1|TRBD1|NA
TGCGCCAGCAGGGAACAGGGGGCGCGGGCTGAAGCTTTCTTT
CASREQGARAEAFF
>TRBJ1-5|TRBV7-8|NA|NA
TGTGCCAGCAGCTTAACGTTGACAGTTACCTTGCCGGGGTCCCAGCATTTT
CASSLTLTVTLPGSQHF
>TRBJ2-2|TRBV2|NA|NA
TGTGCCAGCATCCGGGACTCCGGCGGGGAGCTGTTTTTT
CASIRDSGGELFF
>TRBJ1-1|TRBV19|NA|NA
TGTGCCAGTAGTCGAACAGGGATCGGAAACACTGAAGCTTTCTTT
CASSRTGIGNTEAFF
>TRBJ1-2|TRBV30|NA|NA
TGTGCCTGGAGTGTAAGCAGCTATGGCTACACCTTC
CAWSVSSYGYTF
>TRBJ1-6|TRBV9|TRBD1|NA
TGTGCCAGCAGCGTTCGACAGGGGGCTAATTCACCCCTCCACTTT
CASSVRQGANSPLHF
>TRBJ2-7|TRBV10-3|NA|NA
TGTGCCATCAGTGGGGGGGACAGCGCTACCTACGAGCAGTACTTC
CAISGGDSATYEQYF
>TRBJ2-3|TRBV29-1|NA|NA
TGCAGCGCCGACGGCTTAAGAGCAAGGGGGGCCCGCACAGATACGCAGTATTTT
CSADGLRARGARTDTQYF
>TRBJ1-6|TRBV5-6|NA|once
TGTGCCAGCAGCTTGTACGCGCCGGGTTCACCCCTCCACTTT
CASSLYAPGSPLHF
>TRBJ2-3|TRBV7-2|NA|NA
TGTGCCAGCAGCTCTTACACCGGGATCATCACAGATACGCAGTATTTT
CASSSYTGIITDTQYF
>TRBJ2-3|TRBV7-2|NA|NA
TGTGCCAGCAGCTTAGTAGGGTCCAGAGATACGCAGTATTTT
CASSLVGSRDTQYF
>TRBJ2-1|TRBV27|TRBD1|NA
TGTGCCAGCAGTTTAAGCCCCGGGACAGGTAATGAGCAGTTCTTC
CASSLSPGTGNEQFF
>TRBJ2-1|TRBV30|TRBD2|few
TGTGCCTGGAGTGGGGGGGGTTCCCCTTCCTACAATGAGCAGTTCTTC
CAWSGGGSPSYNEQFF
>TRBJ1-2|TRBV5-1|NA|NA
TGCGCCAGCAGCTTGGTGGGGAATGGCTACACCTTC
CASSLVGNGYTF
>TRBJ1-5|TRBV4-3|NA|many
TGCGCCAGCAGCCAAGATACGGTGGTGAATCAGCCCCAGCATTTT
CASSQDTVVNQPQHF
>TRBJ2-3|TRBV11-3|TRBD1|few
TGTGCCAGCAGCCCCCCGGCCGACAGGGGGGACACAGATACGCAGTATTTT
CASSPPADRGDTDTQYF
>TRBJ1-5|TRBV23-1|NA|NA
TGCGCCAGCAGAAAAACCGGGGTTTGTCAGCCCCAGCATTTT
CASRKTGVCQPQHF
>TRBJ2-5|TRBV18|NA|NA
TGTGCCAGCTCACCACCTAGCCTCCAAGAGACCCAGTACTTC
CASSPPSLQETQYF
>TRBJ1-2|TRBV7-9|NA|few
TGTGCCAGCAGCCCACGAGCCTCAATGGGCTACACCTTC
CASSPRASMGYTF
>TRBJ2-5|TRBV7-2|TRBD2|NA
TGTGCCAGCAGCCTGCCGGGACTAGGGCAAGAGACCCAGTACTTC
CASSLPGLGQETQYF
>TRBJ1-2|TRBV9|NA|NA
TGTGCCAGCAGCGTAGATGGATCTACTAACTATGGCTACACCTTC
CASSVDGSTNYGYTF
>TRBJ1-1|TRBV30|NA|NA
TGTGCCTGGAGTAATACATTGGAGAGCACTGAAGCTTTCTTT
CAWSNTLESTEAFF
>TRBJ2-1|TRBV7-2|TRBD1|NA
TGTGCCAGCAGCCCAGGACAGGGCTCCCTAGATGAGCAGTTCTTC
CASSPGQGSLDEQFF
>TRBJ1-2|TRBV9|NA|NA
TGTGCCAGCAGCCCGGGGGTAGTTCCGGGTAACTATGGCTACACCTTC
CASSPGVVPGNYGYTF
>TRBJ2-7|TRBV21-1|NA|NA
TGTGCCAGCAGCGCTTACGGGACTCCTTACTACGAGCAGTACTTC
CASSAYGTPYYEQYF
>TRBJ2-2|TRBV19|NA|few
TGTGCCTCAAGGTGGGGAGTTAACACCGGGGAGCTGTTTTTT
CASRWGVNTGELFF
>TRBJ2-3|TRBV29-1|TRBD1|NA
TGCAGCGTCACGGGACAGGTCACAGATACGCAGTATTTT
CSVTGQVTDTQYF
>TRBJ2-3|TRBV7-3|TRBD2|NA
TGTGCCAGCAGCGGTAGCGGGGTCTCAGATACGCAGTATTTT
CASSGSGVSDTQYF
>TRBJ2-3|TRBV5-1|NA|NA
TGCGCCAGCAGCTTGGGAGGGCCCCGCACAGATACGCAGTATTTT
CASSLGGPRTDTQYF